The 14 T cell receptor beta chains reported below all come from one sample, sequenced in a study of CD8+ T cells in alopecia areata. Sample treatment: oral pan-JAK inhibitor, 5-10 mg twice daily. The authors extracted RNA and reverse transcribed it into cDNA as the sequencing template. Libraries were prepared by immunoSEQ multiplex PCR; TCRdb keeps only in-frame clonotypes and omits some of them. Here the sample spans some 180,000 clones, roughly 50% being singletons. The starting material was CD8+ T cells sorted from blood, obtained at week 24, from a patient treated with tofacitinib. The receptor source for this set is a human donor with alopecia areata.

This rearrangement joins TRBV9 to TRBJ2-1, with D maybe TRBD2 (6 bases). The CDR3 consists of 14 residues. Germline V gene sequence: CDR1 SGDLS, CDR2 YYNGEE. Trimming left V 3 bases short and J 9 bases short, with 16 bases between. Here the CDR3 DNA reads TGTGCCAGCAGCGCCCCCGAACTAGCTGGTGAGCAGTTCTTC. Protein: CASSAPELAGEQFF.

The V call is TRBV10-2, the J call TRBJ1-5; D uncertain. This CDR3 is 16 amino acids long. CDR1 is WSHSY, CDR2 SAAADI, per germline. The V end was cut by 0 bases, the J end by 2 bases, with 11 bases between. In DNA, the CDR3 is TGCGCCAGCAGTGAGTCCCGGGCAGGTGGCAATCAGCCCCAGCATTTT. The encoded protein is CASSESRAGGNQPQHF.

The chain couples TRBV7-3 to TRBJ1-1; D unresolved. Germline-derived CDR1 and CDR2 are SGHTA and FQGTGA. Trimming stripped 2 bases from V and 0 bases from J, with 7 bases between. The CDR3 spans 14 residues. CDR3 in amino acids: CASSLDSMNTEAFF. The CDR3 DNA reads TGTGCCAGCAGCTTAGACTCCATGAACACTGAAGCTTTCTTT. The whole variable domain, remainder taken from reference TRBV7-3 and TRBJ1-1, is GAGVSQTPSNKVTEKGKYVELRCDPISGHTALYWYRQSLGQGPEFLIYFQGTGAADDSGLPNDRFFAVRPEGSVSTLKIQRTERGDSAVYLCASSLDSMNTEAFFGQGTRLTVV.

This chain links TRBV27 with TRBJ1-2; TRBD1 matches at 7 bases. Unmatched junction bases numbered 10, after V lost 4 bases and J lost 8 bases. The CDR3 is made up of 14 amino acids. Germline V gives CDR1 MNHEY, CDR2 SMNVEV (reference sequence). CDR3 DNA: TGTGCCAGCAGTTCTAACATCAGGGGGAGAGGCTACACCTTC. This encodes CASSSNIRGRGYTF.

The CDR3 is CSVTTNTGELFF. In nucleotides, the CDR3 is TGCAGCGTCACGACCAACACCGGGGAGCTGTTTTTT. The rearrangement links TRBV29-1 to TRBJ2-2; D unclear. CDR3 length equals 12 residues. Trimming stripped 6 bases from V and 2 bases from J, with 7 bases between. Germline V gene lookup returns CDR1 SQVTM and CDR2 ANQGSEA.

The chain is built from TRBV5-1 and TRBJ1-1, with 10 bases fitting TRBD1. The germline CDR1 and CDR2 sequences are SGHRS and YFSETQ. This CDR3 has 19 residues. Unmatched junction bases numbered 14, after V lost 1 base and J lost 2 bases. The CDR3 loop reads CASSLSGYRDRGFNTEAFF. CDR3 DNA: TGCGCCAGCAGCTTGAGTGGCTATCGGGACAGGGGATTTAACACTGAAGCTTTCTTT.

The CDR3 DNA is TGTGCCAGCAGTGCGGGGGGAGTGTATGGCTACACCTTC. Translating gives CASSAGGVYGYTF. The gene calls are TRBV2 and TRBJ1-2; TRBD1 is a possible D gene (5 bases). This CDR3 is 13 amino acids long. Germline CDR1 SNHLY, CDR2 FYNNEI. Trimming left V 4 bases short and J 5 bases short, with 11 bases between.

This chain uses TRBV30 with TRBJ1-1; D not resolved. From germline, CDR1 is GTSNPN and CDR2 SVGIG (reference sequence). Between the trimmed V and J ends, which lost 4 bases and 5 bases, there was a span of 14 bases. The length of the CDR3 is 13 residues. As DNA, the CDR3 is TGTGCCTGGAACCCCCAAAGGCGGACTGAAGCTTTCTTT. It translates to CAWNPQRRTEAFF.

This chain joins TRBV29-1 and TRBJ2-5; D call uncertain. Between the trimmed V and J ends, which lost 3 bases and 0 bases, there was a span of 11 bases. Per the germline V gene, CDR1 is SQVTM and CDR2 is ANQGSEA. The CDR3 covers 14 residues. CDR3 in DNA: TGCAGCGTTGAGCCTTCAGGTAACCAAGAGACCCAGTACTTC. Its protein product is CSVEPSGNQETQYF.

The chain uses TRBV10-3 and TRBJ2-7; 8 nucleotides agree with TRBD1. The length of the CDR3 is 14 residues. Germline loops: CDR1 ENHRY, CDR2 SYGVKD. J was trimmed by 6 bases and V by 6 bases; bases with no gene match: 10. CDR3 residues: CAIRDVGQDGEQYF. The CDR3 region has the DNA TGTGCCATCAGGGACGTGGGACAGGATGGCGAGCAGTACTTC.

As concerns this clone: Other DNA sequences in this sample translate to the same CDR3. This chain joins TRBV29-1 and TRBJ1-1; D not resolved. The germline V gene has CDR1 SQVTM and CDR2 ANQGSEA. The CDR3 consists of 11 residues. V lost 4 bases to trimming and J lost 0 bases, with 3 bases between them. CDR3 DNA: TGCAGCGTTGGTATGAACACTGAAGCTTTCTTT. Encoded protein: CSVGMNTEAFF.

The chain joins TRBV30 to TRBJ2-3; 9 bases are a match to TRBD1. CDR3 length: 14 amino acids. V trimming: 3 bases; J trimming: 3 bases; junction bases outside the gene matches: 4. CDR1 GTSNPN and CDR2 SVGIG come from the germline V gene (reference sequence). The CDR3: CAWSPGTGTDTQYF. CDR3 bases: TGTGCCTGGAGCCCCGGGACAGGGACAGATACGCAGTATTTT.

The rearrangement uses TRBV11-2 and TRBJ2-2; D is uncertain. The CDR3 consists of 14 residues. Germline lookup yields CDR1 SGHAT and CDR2 FQNNGV. Trimming left V 5 bases short and J 4 bases short, with 11 bases between. The CDR3 nucleotides read TGTGCCAGCAGCCCTCATCAGATCACCGGGGAGCTGTTTTTT. It is translated as CASSPHQITGELFF.

The V gene is TRBV11-3, the J gene TRBJ2-7, with D unresolved. V was shortened by 2 bases and J by 4 bases, with 21 bases between the two germline ends. Germline CDR1 SGHNT, CDR2 YENEEA. This CDR3 is 17 amino acids long. DNA of the CDR3: TGTGCCAGCAGCTTATCCGGGCACCTCCTTATGTATTACGAGCAGTACTTC. Its translation: CASSLSGHLLMYYEQYF.